This TCR beta chain was recorded in a study of beta chain features in type 1 diabetes. Findings and caveats of the study: The cDNA sequencing approach could over-represent high-TCR-expressing cells. Across patients, naive, central memory and Treg TCRB repertoires exhibited apparently greater similarity than was observed across healthy donors.

Expressed TCRB transcripts were sequenced, since all the RNA that had been isolated was reverse transcribed. TCRdb's table, derived via immunoSEQ multiplex PCR, lists solely in-frame clones and lacks some. Among 300,000 to 450,000 clones listed, about 18% were seen once. This clone was counted between two and nine times. Its antigen is unidentified. Naive, central memory, regulatory and stem cell-like memory cells within the CD4+ compartment were sorted using CD45RO/CCR7/CD25/CD127/CD95/CD27. Germline CDR1 reads SGHAT; CDR2 reads FQNNGV. The CDR3 loop spans 14 amino acids. Trimming took 5 bases from V and 8 from J, leaving 16 bases between them.

The chain recombines TRBV11-2 with TRBJ2-1; D is undetermined. The sequence was obtained from a woman in her late teens or twenties in good health. The specimen sequenced was naive CD4+ T cells from blood. CDR3 DNA sequence: TGTGCCAGCAGCCGCGTAAAGAGGTTCCATGAGCAGTTCTTC. Protein: CASSRVKRFHEQFF.